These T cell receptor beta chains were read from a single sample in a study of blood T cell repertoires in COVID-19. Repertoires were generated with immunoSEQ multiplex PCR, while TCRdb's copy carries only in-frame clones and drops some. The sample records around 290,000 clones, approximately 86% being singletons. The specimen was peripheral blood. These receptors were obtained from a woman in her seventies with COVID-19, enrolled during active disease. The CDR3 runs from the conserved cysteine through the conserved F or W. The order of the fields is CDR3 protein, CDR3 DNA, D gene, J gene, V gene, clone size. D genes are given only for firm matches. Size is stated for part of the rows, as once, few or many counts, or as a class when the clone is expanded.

CDR3 protein: CATSQGGTGGSMGNQPQHF
CDR3 DNA: TGTGCCACCAGCCAGGGGGGGACAGGGGGCTCAATGGGCAATCAGCCCCAGCATTTT
D gene: TRBD1
J gene: TRBJ1-5
V gene: TRBV24-1
clone size: .

CDR3 protein: CASSYRDRGYEQYF
CDR3 DNA: TGTGCCAGCAGTTACCGGGACAGGGGATACGAGCAGTACTTC
D gene: TRBD1
J gene: TRBJ2-7
V gene: TRBV27
clone size: .

CDR3 protein: CAWSSRTGELFF
CDR3 DNA: TGTGCCTGGAGTTCCCGTACCGGGGAGCTGTTTTTT
D gene: .
J gene: TRBJ2-2
V gene: TRBV30
clone size: .

CDR3 protein: CASSLYRVTEAFF
CDR3 DNA: TGTGCCAGCAGTTTATACAGGGTCACTGAAGCTTTCTTT
D gene: .
J gene: TRBJ1-1
V gene: TRBV28
clone size: .

CDR3 protein: CASRVDILSGNTIYF
CDR3 DNA: TGTGCCAGCAGGGTGGACATCCTCTCTGGAAACACCATATATTTT
D gene: .
J gene: TRBJ1-3
V gene: TRBV11-3
clone size: once

CDR3 protein: CASSFRAGNTEAFF
CDR3 DNA: TGTGCCAGCAGCTTCCGAGCAGGAAATACTGAAGCTTTCTTT
D gene: .
J gene: TRBJ1-1
V gene: TRBV13
clone size: .

CDR3 protein: CASSSITSSYNEQFF
CDR3 DNA: TGTGCCAGCAGCAGCATTACTAGCTCCTACAATGAGCAGTTCTTC
D gene: .
J gene: TRBJ2-1
V gene: TRBV7-2
clone size: .

CDR3 protein: CASSYSAAASPYEQYF
CDR3 DNA: TGTGCCAGCAGTTACTCGGCGGCGGCTTCTCCCTACGAGCAGTACTTC
D gene: .
J gene: TRBJ2-7
V gene: TRBV6-2/TRBV6-3
clone size: .

CDR3 protein: CSVERGLGTEAFF
CDR3 DNA: TGCAGCGTTGAAAGAGGGTTGGGCACTGAAGCTTTCTTT
D gene: .
J gene: TRBJ1-1
V gene: TRBV29-1
clone size: .

CDR3 protein: CASSPRTSGGNEQFF
CDR3 DNA: TGTGCCAGCAGCCCCCGGACTAGCGGGGGCAATGAGCAGTTCTTC
D gene: TRBD2
J gene: TRBJ2-1
V gene: TRBV7-2
clone size: .

CDR3 protein: CASSPNGNQPQHF
CDR3 DNA: TGTGCCAGCAGCCCCAACGGGAATCAGCCCCAGCATTTT
D gene: .
J gene: TRBJ1-5
V gene: TRBV27
clone size: .

CDR3 protein: CASSLSGTSGTDTQYF
CDR3 DNA: TGCGCCAGCAGCCTTTCCGGGACTAGCGGCACAGATACGCAGTATTTT
D gene: TRBD2
J gene: TRBJ2-3
V gene: TRBV4-1
clone size: .

CDR3 protein: CSVWDSEDTQYF
CDR3 DNA: TGCAGCGTTTGGGACAGCGAAGATACGCAGTATTTT
D gene: TRBD1
J gene: TRBJ2-3
V gene: TRBV29-1
clone size: .

CDR3 protein: CASSTDRNQPQHF
CDR3 DNA: TGTGCCAGCAGTACGGACAGGAATCAGCCCCAGCATTTT
D gene: TRBD1
J gene: TRBJ1-5
V gene: TRBV12-3/TRBV12-4
clone size: few

CDR3 protein: CASSHTLPAGATRTQYF
CDR3 DNA: TGCGCCAGCAGCCACACCCTTCCCGCGGGGGCCACACGGACCCAGTACTTC
D gene: .
J gene: TRBJ2-5
V gene: TRBV4-1
clone size: .

CDR3 protein: CASSVSGRDILFTEAFF
CDR3 DNA: TGCGCCAGCAGCGTGTCAGGGAGGGATATTCTTTTTACTGAAGCTTTCTTT
D gene: .
J gene: TRBJ1-1
V gene: TRBV5-1
clone size: .

CDR3 protein: CASSLGITYEQYF
CDR3 DNA: TGCGCCAGCAGCCTCGGTATTACCTACGAGCAGTACTTC
D gene: .
J gene: TRBJ2-7
V gene: TRBV5-1
clone size: .

CDR3 protein: CATSDSRTGNTEAFF
CDR3 DNA: TGTGCCACCAGTGACTCTCGGACAGGGAACACTGAAGCTTTCTTT
D gene: TRBD1
J gene: TRBJ1-1
V gene: TRBV24-1
clone size: .

CDR3 protein: CSVGAWYGYTF
CDR3 DNA: TGCAGCGTTGGGGCCTGGTATGGCTACACCTTC
D gene: .
J gene: TRBJ1-2
V gene: TRBV29-1
clone size: .

CDR3 protein: CASMMRRGTQPQHF
CDR3 DNA: TGTGCCAGTATGATGAGACGGGGAACTCAGCCCCAGCATTTT
D gene: .
J gene: TRBJ1-5
V gene: TRBV19
clone size: .

CDR3 protein: CASSDSRTGSIYGYTF
CDR3 DNA: TGTGCCAGCAGTGATTCCAGGACAGGTTCCATCTATGGCTACACCTTC
D gene: TRBD1
J gene: TRBJ1-2
V gene: TRBV6-2/TRBV6-3
clone size: .

CDR3 protein: CASSFGTSGSNEQFF
CDR3 DNA: TGTGCCAGCAGCTTTGGAACTAGTGGGTCCAATGAGCAGTTCTTC
D gene: .
J gene: TRBJ2-1
V gene: TRBV5-8
clone size: .

CDR3 protein: CASSERRTSGADTQYF
CDR3 DNA: TGCGCCAGCAGTGAACGACGGACTAGTGGGGCAGATACGCAGTATTTT
D gene: TRBD2
J gene: TRBJ2-3
V gene: TRBV10-1
clone size: .

CDR3 protein: CATADPPGEGTGELFF
CDR3 DNA: TGTGCCACCGCAGACCCGCCGGGGGAAGGGACCGGGGAGCTGTTTTTT
D gene: .
J gene: TRBJ2-2
V gene: TRBV24-1
clone size: .

CDR3 protein: CASSLVAGHETQYF
CDR3 DNA: TGCGCCAGCAGCTTGGTGGCAGGGCACGAGACCCAGTACTTC
D gene: .
J gene: TRBJ2-5
V gene: TRBV5-1
clone size: once

CDR3 protein: CATRGGANPGELFF
CDR3 DNA: TGTGCCACCCGGGGAGGGGCAAACCCCGGGGAGCTGTTTTTT
D gene: TRBD2
J gene: TRBJ2-2
V gene: TRBV19
clone size: .

CDR3 protein: CASTRGGPSNTEAFF
CDR3 DNA: TGTGCCAGTACCCGAGGGGGACCCTCGAACACTGAAGCTTTCTTT
D gene: .
J gene: TRBJ1-1
V gene: TRBV19
clone size: few

CDR3 protein: CASSVAQGGYGYTF
CDR3 DNA: TGTGCCAGCAGCGTAGCACAGGGGGGTTATGGCTACACCTTC
D gene: TRBD1
J gene: TRBJ1-2
V gene: TRBV9
clone size: .

CDR3 protein: CATSDTGQPNQPQHF
CDR3 DNA: TGTGCCACCAGTGACACGGGACAGCCCAATCAGCCCCAGCATTTT
D gene: TRBD1
J gene: TRBJ1-5
V gene: TRBV24-1
clone size: many

CDR3 protein: CASSQLGLWGDPYNEQFF
CDR3 DNA: TGTGCCAGTAGTCAACTGGGCCTCTGGGGGGATCCCTACAATGAGCAGTTCTTC
D gene: .
J gene: TRBJ2-1
V gene: TRBV19
clone size: .